This T cell receptor beta chain was sequenced in a study of blood T cell repertoires in COVID-19. This clone was counted once. The CDR3 spans 13 residues. Participants were placed into cohorts based on the clinical history they reported. Repertoires were generated with immunoSEQ multiplex PCR, while TCRdb's copy carries only in-frame clones and drops some. The table has 250,000 to 350,000 clones, about 92% seen once. The specimen sequenced was PBMCs or T cells enriched from blood (not recorded which). The receptor's source is a woman younger than 45 who had recovered from COVID-19. The chain recombines TRBV7-5 with TRBJ1-1; whether TRBD1, the table's D call, matches the DNA was not checked. TRBV7-5 is recorded as a pseudogene. The CDR3 protein is CARSQTANTEAFF. The CDR3 region has the DNA TGTGCCAGAAGCCAGACAGCTAACACTGAAGCTTTCTTT.